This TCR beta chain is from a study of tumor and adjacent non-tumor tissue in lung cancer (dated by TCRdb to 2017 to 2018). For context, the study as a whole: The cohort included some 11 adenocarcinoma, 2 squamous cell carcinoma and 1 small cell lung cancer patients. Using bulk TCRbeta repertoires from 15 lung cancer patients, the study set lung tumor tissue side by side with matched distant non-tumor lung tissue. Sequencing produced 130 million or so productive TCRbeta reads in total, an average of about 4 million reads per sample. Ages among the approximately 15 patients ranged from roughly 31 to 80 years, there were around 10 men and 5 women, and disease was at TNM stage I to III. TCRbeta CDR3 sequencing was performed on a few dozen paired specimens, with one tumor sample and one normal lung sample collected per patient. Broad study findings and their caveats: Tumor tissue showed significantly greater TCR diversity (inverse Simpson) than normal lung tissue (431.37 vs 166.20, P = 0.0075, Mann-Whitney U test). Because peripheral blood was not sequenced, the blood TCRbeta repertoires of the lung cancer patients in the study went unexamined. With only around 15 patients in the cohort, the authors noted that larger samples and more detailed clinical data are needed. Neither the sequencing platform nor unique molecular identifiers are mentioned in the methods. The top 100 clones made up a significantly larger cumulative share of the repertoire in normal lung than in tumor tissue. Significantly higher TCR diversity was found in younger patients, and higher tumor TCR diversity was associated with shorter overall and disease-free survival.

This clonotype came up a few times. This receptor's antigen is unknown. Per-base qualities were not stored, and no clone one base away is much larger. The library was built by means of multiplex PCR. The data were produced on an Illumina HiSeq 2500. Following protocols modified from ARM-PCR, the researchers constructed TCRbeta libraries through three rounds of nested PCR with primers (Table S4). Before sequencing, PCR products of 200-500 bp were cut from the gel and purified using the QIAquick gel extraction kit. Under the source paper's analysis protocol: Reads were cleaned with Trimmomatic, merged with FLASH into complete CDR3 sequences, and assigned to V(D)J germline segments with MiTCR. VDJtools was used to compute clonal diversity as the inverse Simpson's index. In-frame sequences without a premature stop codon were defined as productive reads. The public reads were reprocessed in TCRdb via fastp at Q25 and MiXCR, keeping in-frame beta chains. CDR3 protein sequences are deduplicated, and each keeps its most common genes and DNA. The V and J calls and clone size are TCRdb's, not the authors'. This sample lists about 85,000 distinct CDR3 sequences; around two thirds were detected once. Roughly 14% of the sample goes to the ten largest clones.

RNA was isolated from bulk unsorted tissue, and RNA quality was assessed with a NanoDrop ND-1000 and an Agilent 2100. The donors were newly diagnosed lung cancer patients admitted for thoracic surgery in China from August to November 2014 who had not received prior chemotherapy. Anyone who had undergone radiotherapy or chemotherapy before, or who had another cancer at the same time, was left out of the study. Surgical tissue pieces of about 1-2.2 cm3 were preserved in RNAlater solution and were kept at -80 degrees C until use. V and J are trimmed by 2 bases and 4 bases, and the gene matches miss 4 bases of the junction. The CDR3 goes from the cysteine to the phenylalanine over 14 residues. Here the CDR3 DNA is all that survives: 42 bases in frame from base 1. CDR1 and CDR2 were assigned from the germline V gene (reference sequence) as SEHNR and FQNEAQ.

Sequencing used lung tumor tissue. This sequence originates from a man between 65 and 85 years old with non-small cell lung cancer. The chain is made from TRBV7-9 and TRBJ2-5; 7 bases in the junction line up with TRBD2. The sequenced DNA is TGTGCCAGCAGCTTAATCGGGGGGACAGAGACCCAGTACTTC. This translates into CASSLIGGTETQYF.